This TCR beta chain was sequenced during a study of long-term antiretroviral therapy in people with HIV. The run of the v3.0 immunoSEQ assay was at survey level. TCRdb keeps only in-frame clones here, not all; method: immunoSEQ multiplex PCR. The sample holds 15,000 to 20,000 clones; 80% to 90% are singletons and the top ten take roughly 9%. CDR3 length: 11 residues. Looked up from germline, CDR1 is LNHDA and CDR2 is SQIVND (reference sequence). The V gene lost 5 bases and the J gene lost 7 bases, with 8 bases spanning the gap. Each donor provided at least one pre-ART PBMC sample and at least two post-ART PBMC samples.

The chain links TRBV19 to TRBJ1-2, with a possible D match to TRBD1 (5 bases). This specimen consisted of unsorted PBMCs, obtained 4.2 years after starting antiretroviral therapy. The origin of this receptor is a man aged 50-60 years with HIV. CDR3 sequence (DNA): TGTGCCAGTAGTTCGGGACTTGGCTACACCTTC. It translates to CASSSGLGYTF.